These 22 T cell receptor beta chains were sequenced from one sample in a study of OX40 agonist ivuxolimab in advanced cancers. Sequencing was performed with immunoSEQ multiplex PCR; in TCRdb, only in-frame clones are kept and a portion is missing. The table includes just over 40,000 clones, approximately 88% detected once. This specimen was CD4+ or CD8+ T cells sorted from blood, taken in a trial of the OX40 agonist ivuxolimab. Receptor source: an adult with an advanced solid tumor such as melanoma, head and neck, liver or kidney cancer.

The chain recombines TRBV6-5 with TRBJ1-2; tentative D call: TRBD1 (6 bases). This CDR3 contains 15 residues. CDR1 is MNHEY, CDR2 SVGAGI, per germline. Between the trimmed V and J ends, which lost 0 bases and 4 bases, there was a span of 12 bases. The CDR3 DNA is TGTGCCAGCAGTTACTCTTCAGGGGATGGCTATGGCTACACCTTC. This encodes CASSYSSGDGYGYTF.

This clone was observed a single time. CDR3 in amino acids: CASSVGPLAKNIQYF. In DNA form, the CDR3 reads TGTGCCAGCAGCGTAGGTCCGTTAGCCAAAAACATTCAGTACTTC. The chain carries TRBV9 and TRBJ2-4, with D hard to call. V shed 0 bases and J shed 0 bases, with 7 bases lying between them. The CDR3 has 15 residues. CDR1 SGDLS and CDR2 YYNGEE come from the germline V gene.

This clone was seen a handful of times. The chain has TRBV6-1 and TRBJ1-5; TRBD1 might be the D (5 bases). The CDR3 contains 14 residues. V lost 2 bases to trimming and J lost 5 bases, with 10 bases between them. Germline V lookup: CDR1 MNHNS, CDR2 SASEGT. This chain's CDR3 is CASSEQGTYQPQHF. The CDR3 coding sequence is TGTGCCAGCAGTGAACAGGGTACGTATCAGCCCCAGCATTTT.

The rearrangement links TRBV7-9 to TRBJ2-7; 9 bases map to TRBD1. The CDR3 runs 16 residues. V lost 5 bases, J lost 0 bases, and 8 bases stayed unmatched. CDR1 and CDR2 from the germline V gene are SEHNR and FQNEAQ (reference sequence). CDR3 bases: TGTGCCAGCAGCCCGCACAGGGGGCTTGGCTCCTACGAGCAGTACTTC. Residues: CASSPHRGLGSYEQYF. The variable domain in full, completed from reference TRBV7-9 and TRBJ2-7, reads DTGVSQNPRHKITKRGQNVTFRCDPISEHNRLYWYRQTLGQGPEFLTYFQNEAQLEKSRLLSDRFSAERPKGSFSTLEIQRTEQGDSAMYLCASSPHRGLGSYEQYFGPGTRLTVT.

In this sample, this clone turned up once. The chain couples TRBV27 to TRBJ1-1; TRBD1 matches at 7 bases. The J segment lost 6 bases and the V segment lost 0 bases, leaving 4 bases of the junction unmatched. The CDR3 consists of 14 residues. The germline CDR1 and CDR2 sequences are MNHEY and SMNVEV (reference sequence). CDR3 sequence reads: CASSLSLTGSEAFF. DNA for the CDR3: TGTGCCAGCAGTTTATCCTTGACAGGGTCTGAAGCTTTCTTT.

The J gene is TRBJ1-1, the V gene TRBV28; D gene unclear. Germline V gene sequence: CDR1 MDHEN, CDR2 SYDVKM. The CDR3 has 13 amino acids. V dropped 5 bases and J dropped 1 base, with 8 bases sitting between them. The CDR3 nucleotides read TGTGCCAGCAGTGGGCCAGGGAACACTGAAGCTTTCTTT. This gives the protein CASSGPGNTEAFF.

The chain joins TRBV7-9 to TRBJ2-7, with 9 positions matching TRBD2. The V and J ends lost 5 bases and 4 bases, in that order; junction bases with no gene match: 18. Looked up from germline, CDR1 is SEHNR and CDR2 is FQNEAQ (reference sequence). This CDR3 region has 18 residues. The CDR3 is CASSPLGLGAGGFYEQYF. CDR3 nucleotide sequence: TGTGCCAGCAGCCCTCTTGGTCTTGGGGCGGGAGGGTTTTACGAGCAGTACTTC.

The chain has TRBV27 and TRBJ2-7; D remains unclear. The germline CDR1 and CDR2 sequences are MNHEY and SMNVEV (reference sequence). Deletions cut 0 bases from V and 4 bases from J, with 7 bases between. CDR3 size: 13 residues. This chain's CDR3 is CASSLSYRYEQYF. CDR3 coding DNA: TGTGCCAGCAGTTTATCGTACAGATACGAGCAGTACTTC.

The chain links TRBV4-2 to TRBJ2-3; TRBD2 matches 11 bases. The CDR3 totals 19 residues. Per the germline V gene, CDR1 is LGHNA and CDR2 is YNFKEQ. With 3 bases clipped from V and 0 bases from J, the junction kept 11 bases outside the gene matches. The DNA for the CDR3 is TGTGCCAGCAGCCACCCCTCCGGGACTAGCGGCCTTAGCACAGATACGCAGTATTTT. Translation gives CASSHPSGTSGLSTDTQYF.

The CDR3 protein is CASSGLAGYNEQFF. The CDR3 DNA reads TGTGCCAGTAGTGGGCTAGCGGGGTACAATGAGCAGTTCTTC. The chain couples TRBV19 to TRBJ2-1; 9 nucleotides align to TRBD2. Germline CDR1 is LNHDA and CDR2 is SQIVND (reference sequence). The CDR3 runs 14 residues. Trimming removed 5 bases from V and 4 bases from J; junction bases left unmatched: 3.

The DNA of the CDR3 is TGTGCCAGCAGTGCTCGGGGCAGAGCCCGACTGGAGCAGTTCTTC. Protein product: CASSARGRARLEQFF. The chain joins TRBV2 to TRBJ2-1; D assignment may be TRBD1 or TRBD2 (5 bases each). The CDR3 covers 15 residues. Germline V CDR1 and CDR2: SNHLY, FYNNEI. Between the trimmed V and J ends, which lost 4 bases and 10 bases, there was a span of 20 bases.

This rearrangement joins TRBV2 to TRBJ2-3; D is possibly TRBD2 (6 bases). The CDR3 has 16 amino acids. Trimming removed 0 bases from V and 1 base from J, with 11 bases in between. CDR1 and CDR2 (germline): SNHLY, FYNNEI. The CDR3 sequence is CASSEAVVAGTDTQYF. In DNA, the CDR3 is TGTGCCAGCAGTGAAGCGGTTGTAGCGGGCACAGATACGCAGTATTTT.

The CDR3 bases are TGTGCCAGCACCCCAGGGCAGGCGAGATACGAGCAGTACTTC. It is translated as CASTPGQARYEQYF. The chain couples TRBV27 to TRBJ2-7; D possibly corresponds to TRBD1 (5 bases). Germline CDR1 and CDR2: MNHEY and SMNVEV (reference sequence). CDR3 length: 14 amino acids. V was pared by 7 bases and J by 4 bases, with 17 bases between.

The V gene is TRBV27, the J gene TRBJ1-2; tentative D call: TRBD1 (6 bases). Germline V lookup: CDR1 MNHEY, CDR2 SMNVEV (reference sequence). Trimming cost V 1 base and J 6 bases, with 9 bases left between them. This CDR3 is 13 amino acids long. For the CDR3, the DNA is TGTGCCAGCAGTTTATTGGGGGGCGATGGCTACACCTTC. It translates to CASSLLGGDGYTF.

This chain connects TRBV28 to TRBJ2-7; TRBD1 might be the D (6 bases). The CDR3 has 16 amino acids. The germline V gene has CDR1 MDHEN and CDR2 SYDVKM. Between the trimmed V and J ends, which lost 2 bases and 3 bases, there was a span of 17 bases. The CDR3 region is CASSLGVLDRDYEQYF. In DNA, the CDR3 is TGTGCCAGCAGTTTAGGAGTCTTGGACAGAGACTACGAGCAGTACTTC.

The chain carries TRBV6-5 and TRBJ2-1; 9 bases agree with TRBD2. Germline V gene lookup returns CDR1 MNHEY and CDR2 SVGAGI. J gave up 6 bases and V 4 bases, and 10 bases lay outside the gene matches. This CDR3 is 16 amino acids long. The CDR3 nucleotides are TGTGCCAGCAGTTTGGTCCTAGCGGGAATCCCCAATGAGCAGTTCTTC. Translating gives CASSLVLAGIPNEQFF.

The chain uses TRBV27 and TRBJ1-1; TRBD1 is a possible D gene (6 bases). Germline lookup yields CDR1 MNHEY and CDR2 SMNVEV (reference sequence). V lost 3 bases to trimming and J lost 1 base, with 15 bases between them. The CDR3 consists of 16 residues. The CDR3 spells CASSFLSLQGNTEAFF. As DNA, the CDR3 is TGTGCCAGCAGTTTTCTTAGTTTACAGGGGAACACTGAAGCTTTCTTT.

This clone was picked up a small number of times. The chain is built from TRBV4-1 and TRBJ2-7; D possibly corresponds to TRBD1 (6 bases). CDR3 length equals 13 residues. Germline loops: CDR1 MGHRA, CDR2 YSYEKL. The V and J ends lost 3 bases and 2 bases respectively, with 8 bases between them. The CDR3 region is CASSQGQPYEQYF. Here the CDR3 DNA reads TGCGCCAGCAGCCAGGGACAACCCTACGAGCAGTACTTC.

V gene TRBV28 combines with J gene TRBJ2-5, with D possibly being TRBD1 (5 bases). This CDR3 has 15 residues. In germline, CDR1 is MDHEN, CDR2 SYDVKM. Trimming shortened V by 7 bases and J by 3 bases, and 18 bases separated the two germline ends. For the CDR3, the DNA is TGTGCCAGCACCCTCTATGGGGCAGCTGAAGAGACCCAGTACTTC. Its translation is CASTLYGAAEETQYF.

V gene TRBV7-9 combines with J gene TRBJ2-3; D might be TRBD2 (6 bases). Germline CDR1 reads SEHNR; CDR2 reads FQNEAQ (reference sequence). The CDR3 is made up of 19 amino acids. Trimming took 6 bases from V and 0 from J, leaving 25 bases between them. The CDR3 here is CASSIVEGADPYSTDTQYF. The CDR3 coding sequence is TGTGCCAGCAGTATAGTGGAGGGAGCCGATCCTTATAGCACAGATACGCAGTATTTT.

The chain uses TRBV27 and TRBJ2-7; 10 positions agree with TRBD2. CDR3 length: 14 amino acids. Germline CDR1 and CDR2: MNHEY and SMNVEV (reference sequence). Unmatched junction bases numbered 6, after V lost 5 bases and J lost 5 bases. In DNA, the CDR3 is TGTGCCAGCAGTGTACTAGCGGGGTTCAACGAGCAGTACTTC. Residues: CASSVLAGFNEQYF.

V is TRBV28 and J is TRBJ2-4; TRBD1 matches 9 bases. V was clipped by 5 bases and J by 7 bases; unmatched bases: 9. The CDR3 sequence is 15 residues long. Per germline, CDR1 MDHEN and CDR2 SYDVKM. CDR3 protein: CASSLLGGTGNIQYF. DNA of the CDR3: TGTGCCAGCAGTCTCCTAGGAGGGACAGGGAACATTCAGTACTTC.